One sample yielded the 18 T cell receptor beta chains listed below, sequenced in a study of naive and memory T cell subsets. An equimolar mix of two oligonucleotides served as the beta constant-region primer for TRBC1 and TRBC2. Four rounds of PCR amplified the ligated cDNA using nested alpha and beta constant-region primers plus SP2. TCRdb called the UMI-ligation and nested PCR reads again in MiXCR, with one record for every CDR3 protein. The profile shows some 83,000 distinct CDR3 sequences, 8% to 9.5% of them singletons. The sample comprised naive CD8+ T cells from blood. The receptors come from a human donor in good health.

The sample holds a few counts of this clonotype. The V call is TRBV19, the J call TRBJ2-1; 7 bases are a match to TRBD1. CDR1 and CDR2 (germline): LNHDA, SQIVND (reference sequence). Trimming at V came to 3 bases and at J to 2 bases, leaving 4 bases not matched to a gene. This CDR3 has 15 residues. The CDR3 loop reads CASSIQGVTYNEQFF. CDR3 coding DNA: TGTGCCAGTAGTATTCAGGGGGTCACCTACAATGAGCAGTTCTTC.

This clonotype was seen more than once but under ten times. The rearrangement links TRBV7-9 to TRBJ2-7; 7 bases align to TRBD2. Germline CDR1 reads SEHNR; CDR2 reads FQNEAQ (reference sequence). There are 14 residues in the CDR3. With 4 bases clipped from V and 2 bases from J, the junction kept 5 bases outside the gene matches. The DNA of the CDR3 is TGTGCCAGCAGCTCCCTGGGGGGGGCCTACGAGCAGTACTTC. It encodes CASSSLGGAYEQYF.

The CDR3 nucleotides are TGCGCCAGCAGCCAAGATTTCAGTAACTACGAGCAGTACTTC. Encoded protein: CASSQDFSNYEQYF. This chain joins TRBV4-3 and TRBJ2-7, with no clear D. With 0 bases removed from V and 3 bases from J, the gap between germline ends came to 9 bases. The germline gives CDR1 LGHNA, CDR2 YSLEER. This CDR3 comprises 14 residues.

This clonotype has only a few counts. The CDR3 DNA reads TGCGCCAGCAGCCCCCACCCAGGAGCGGGAGCCGTTAATACGCAGTATTTT. As protein: CASSPHPGAGAVNTQYF. This sequence joins TRBV4-3 and TRBJ2-3; the match to TRBD2 covers 8 bases. CDR3 length equals 17 residues. Germline CDR1 LGHNA, CDR2 YSLEER. Unmatched junction bases numbered 16, after V lost 4 bases and J lost 7 bases.

This clonotype was observed many times. V gene TRBV20-1 combines with J gene TRBJ2-7, with 11 bases matching TRBD1. CDR1 and CDR2 from the germline V gene are DFQATT and SNEGSKA (reference sequence). V gave up 5 bases and J gave up 5 bases; unmatched junction bases: 8. There are 14 residues in the CDR3. This CDR3 reads CSAFPGTGGDEQYF. The CDR3 region has the DNA TGCAGTGCTTTCCCCGGGACAGGGGGGGACGAGCAGTACTTC.

V is TRBV27 and J is TRBJ2-1; D may be TRBD1 (5 bases). Germline V gene data show CDR1 as MNHEY and CDR2 as SMNVEV (reference sequence). The CDR3 extends over 13 amino acids. The V end was cut by 7 bases, the J end by 8 bases, with 15 bases between. This chain's CDR3 is CASKQVRHDEQFF. CDR3 in DNA: TGTGCCAGCAAACAGGTCCGGCACGATGAGCAGTTCTTC.

As regards this clonotype: Mismatch with germline at one junction end may stem from a read error. V is TRBV4-1 and J is TRBJ2-3; 9 bases are a match to TRBD2. The germline V gene has CDR1 MGHRA and CDR2 YSYEKL. The CDR3 spans 15 residues. The CDR3 spells CARSQVAGVTDTQYF. DNA for the CDR3: TGCGCCAGAAGCCAAGTAGCGGGAGTAACAGATACGCAGTATTTT.

This clonotype was observed a handful of times. V is TRBV4-3 and J is TRBJ2-3; D is unclear. Trimming cost V 0 bases and J 2 bases, with 9 bases left between them. The CDR3 runs 15 residues. Germline CDR1 reads LGHNA; CDR2 reads YSLEER. The CDR3 DNA reads as TGCGCCAGCAGCCAAGATCGTCGAGCCACAGATACGCAGTATTTT. It yields the protein CASSQDRRATDTQYF.

This clonotype has only a few counts. The V call is TRBV7-9, the J call TRBJ2-1, with 8 bases matching TRBD2. Per germline, CDR1 SEHNR and CDR2 FQNEAQ (reference sequence). This CDR3 has 20 residues. Trimming cost V 1 base and J 1 base; bases outside gene matches: 15. The CDR3 protein is CASSLGGAGGPIFSYNEQFF. The CDR3 DNA reads TGTGCCAGCAGCTTAGGAGGGGCGGGAGGCCCGATCTTTTCCTACAATGAGCAGTTCTTC.

This clonotype occurred many times. The V and J genes are TRBV27 and TRBJ2-7, with 7 bases matching TRBD1. There are 15 residues in the CDR3. V lost 7 bases to trimming and J lost 4 bases; unmatched junction nucleotides: 13. Germline values: CDR1 MNHEY, CDR2 SMNVEV (reference sequence). The CDR3 DNA is TGTGCCAGCACCAAGACCCGGGACAGAGTATACGAGCAGTACTTC. Translating it yields CASTKTRDRVYEQYF.

This clonotype was seen at least ten times. V and J are TRBV18 and TRBJ2-1; D is unresolved. There are 15 residues in the CDR3. The V end lost 2 bases, the J end lost 0 bases, and 8 bases lay between the germline ends. Germline V gives CDR1 KGHSH, CDR2 LQKENI. The CDR3 DNA reads TGTGCCAGCTCACCAGCCGATGTCTCCTACAATGAGCAGTTCTTC. It translates to CASSPADVSYNEQFF. The variable domain in full, with the rest retrieved from reference TRBV18 and TRBJ2-1, is NAGVMQNPRHLVRRRGQEARLRCSPMKGHSHVYWYRQLPEEGLKFMVYLQKENIIDESGMPKERFSAEFPKEGPSILRIQQVVRGDSAAYFCASSPADVSYNEQFFGPGTRLTVL.

This clonotype has a count of ten or more. This chain uses TRBV7-6 with TRBJ2-7; 7 bases are a match to TRBD1. Looked up from germline, CDR1 is SGHVS and CDR2 is FNYEAQ. The CDR3 totals 17 residues. The J segment lost 4 bases and the V segment lost 4 bases, leaving 16 bases of the junction unmatched. CDR3 sequence: CASSSIRPGTESYEQYF. The DNA for the CDR3 is TGTGCCAGCAGCTCAATTCGCCCCGGGACAGAGAGTTACGAGCAGTACTTC.

This chain connects TRBV30 to TRBJ1-4; TRBD1 aligns across 7 bases. After removal of 2 bases from V and 5 bases from J, the junction contained 11 bases not matched to a gene. CDR3 length: 16 residues. The germline gives CDR1 GTSNPN, CDR2 SVGIG (reference sequence). The CDR3 DNA is TGTGCCTGGAGTCCCCTCCCCGGGACAGAGAATGAAAAACTGTTTTTT. Protein product: CAWSPLPGTENEKLFF.

There are many counts of this clonotype. V and J are TRBV7-9 and TRBJ2-1; D call uncertain. The V end was cut by 1 base, the J end by 8 bases, with 3 bases between. The CDR3 length is 11 residues. Germline V CDR1 and CDR2: SEHNR, FQNEAQ (reference sequence). CDR3 region: CASSLGHEQFF. CDR3 coding DNA: TGTGCCAGCAGCTTAGGCCATGAGCAGTTCTTC.

As to this clonotype: This may be a read error, as it is one base from a much larger clone. The V call is TRBV28, the J call TRBJ2-3, with D maybe TRBD2 (6 bases). The CDR3 consists of 16 residues. Trimming left V 5 bases short and J 1 base short, with 16 bases between. Looked up from germline, CDR1 is MDHEN and CDR2 is SYDVKM. The CDR3 DNA follows: TGTGCCAGCAGTCCTAGCGAGGGCTGTCGCACAGATACGCAGTATTTT. Its translation: CASSPSEGCRTDTQYF. Variable domain in full (rest from reference TRBV28 and TRBJ2-3): DVKVTQSSRYLVKRTGEKVFLECVQDMDHENMFWYRQDPGLGLRLIYFSYDVKMKEKGDIPEGYSVSREKKERFSLILESASTNQTSMYLCASSPSEGCRTDTQYFGPGTRLTVL.

This clonotype was seen a handful of times. The DNA for the CDR3 is TGTGCCAGCAGTTTAATGGGGGGGGCACATGAGCAGTTCTTC. Its protein is CASSLMGGAHEQFF. The V and J genes are TRBV12-3 or TRBV12-4 and TRBJ2-1; TRBD2 is a possible D gene (7 bases). CDR3 length: 14 amino acids. Trimming shortened V by 2 bases and J by 8 bases, and 13 bases separated the two germline ends.

Only a few counts were recorded for this clonotype. The gene calls are TRBV7-8 and TRBJ2-5, with 10 bases that match TRBD2. The V gene end was trimmed by 3 bases and the J gene end by 2 bases; junction bases not matched to a gene: 15. CDR3 length: 19 residues. Germline V gene sequence: CDR1 SGHVS, CDR2 FQNEAQ. The CDR3 region has the DNA TGTGCCAGCAGCTTCCCCCGAAGCGGGAGGGGAATCGGGCAAGAGACCCAGTACTTC. It is translated as CASSFPRSGRGIGQETQYF.

The rearrangement links TRBV2 to TRBJ2-7, with D uncertain. In germline, CDR1 is SNHLY, CDR2 FYNNEI. V was clipped by 3 bases and J by 3 bases, with 9 bases between them. The CDR3 runs 13 residues. The CDR3, as DNA: TGTGCCAGCAGTGAGGTAAAGGGCTACGAGCAGTACTTC. Translating it yields CASSEVKGYEQYF.